Below, 18 T cell receptor beta chains from the same sample are listed, as sequenced in a study of vaccination effects on CD4 cells after COVID-19. For these receptors, no antigen is known. TCRdb's table, derived via immunoSEQ multiplex PCR, lists solely in-frame clones and lacks some. There are 50,000 or so clones in the sample; about four fifths occur only once, and around 5.5% lies in the top ten. Expansion of antigen-specific CD4+ T cells with viral peptide pools was carried out by the ViraFEST assay before sequencing. Subsequent to a culture period of around 10 days, CD4+ T cells were isolated. Vaccinees lacked prior SARS-CoV-2 infection and tested negative for nucleocapsid antibodies. The input for sequencing was CD4+ T cells from PBMCs cultured with HCoV-OC43 spike peptides, taken before COVID-19 vaccination. The subset here: HCoV-OC43 spike overlapping peptide pool stimulation. The receptors were gathered from a human donor who received a COVID-19 vaccine.

This clone appeared a few times. The rearrangement uses TRBV7-3 and TRBJ2-2; TRBD1 or TRBD2 may be the D gene (6 bases each). Trimming removed 5 bases from V and 8 bases from J, with 18 bases in between. This CDR3 is 15 amino acids long. Germline CDR1 reads SGHTA; CDR2 reads FQGTGA. CDR3 in amino acids: CASSLGGLWGGELFF. As DNA, the CDR3 is TGTGCCAGCAGCCTCGGGGGCCTTTGGGGAGGGGAGCTGTTTTTT.

V is TRBV6-5 and J is TRBJ1-2; TRBD1 matches at 7 bases. V trimming: 2 bases; J trimming: 8 bases; junction bases outside the gene matches: 8. CDR1 and CDR2 (germline): MNHEY, SVGAGI. This CDR3 has 14 amino acids. The CDR3 region has the DNA TGTGCCAGCAGTTACCCTTCAGGGGGTTCGGGCTACACCTTC. Translated: CASSYPSGGSGYTF.

This chain joins TRBV6-5 and TRBJ1-1, with D uncertain. This CDR3 is built from 13 residues. CDR1 MNHEY and CDR2 SVGAGI come from the germline V gene. Deletions cut 2 bases from V and 8 bases from J, with 12 bases between. The CDR3 DNA follows: TGTGCCAGCAGTTACGAAAGGGTTTCGGAAGCTTTCTTT. This encodes CASSYERVSEAFF.

CDR3 residues: CASSSFVGSIQYF. CDR3 sequence (DNA): TGTGCCAGCAGCTCGTTCGTAGGGAGCATTCAGTACTTC. The chain carries TRBV6-4 and TRBJ2-4; tentatively, D is TRBD2 (5 bases). From germline, CDR1 is MRHNA and CDR2 SNTAGT. V was clipped by 6 bases and J by 9 bases, with 15 bases between them. The CDR3 consists of 13 residues.

The chain joins TRBV5-1 to TRBJ2-1, with D possibly TRBD2 on 6 matching bases. V lost 0 bases and J 7 bases, leaving 11 bases between the germline ends. Germline V lookup: CDR1 SGHRS, CDR2 YFSETQ. There are 14 residues in the CDR3. CDR3 protein: CASSLGNGGNEQFF. CDR3 nucleotide sequence: TGCGCCAGCAGCTTGGGAAATGGGGGGAATGAGCAGTTCTTC.

The V and J genes are TRBV29-1 and TRBJ2-2; 8 positions match TRBD1. Unmatched junction bases numbered 6, after V lost 5 bases and J lost 4 bases. The germline CDR1 and CDR2 sequences are SQVTM and ANQGSEA. This CDR3 spans 14 amino acids. The CDR3 spells CSVYGQGTTGELFF. The CDR3 DNA reads as TGCAGCGTTTACGGACAGGGTACCACCGGGGAGCTGTTTTTT.

The chain joins TRBV19 to TRBJ1-2; D is unresolved. This CDR3 has 12 amino acids. V was shortened by 7 bases and J by 7 bases, with 13 bases between the two germline ends. The germline V gene encodes CDR1 LNHDA and CDR2 SQIVND (reference sequence). The CDR3 region has the DNA TGTGCCAGTACCCCAAGTCCGGGTGGCTACACCTTC. This sequence encodes CASTPSPGGYTF.

The chain carries TRBV18 and TRBJ1-2, with a tentative D call TRBD1 (5 bases). This CDR3 is built from 13 residues. Germline V CDR1 and CDR2: KGHSH, LQKENI. With 2 bases removed from V and 4 bases from J, the gap between germline ends came to 8 bases. CDR3 DNA sequence: TGTGCCAGCTCACCAGACAGCACCTATGGCTACACCTTC. Translating it yields CASSPDSTYGYTF.

J is TRBJ1-1 and V is TRBV5-8; tentatively, D is TRBD1 (5 bases). V lost 1 base to trimming and J lost 3 bases, with 10 bases between them. Germline V lookup: CDR1 SGHTS, CDR2 YDEGEE. The CDR3 covers 14 residues. The CDR3 reads CASSLRGTDTEAFF. The CDR3 region has the DNA TGTGCCAGCAGCTTGCGGGGGACGGACACTGAAGCTTTCTTT.

This clone was observed a single time. V is TRBV5-5 and J is TRBJ2-7; D ambiguous. The germline CDR1 and CDR2 sequences are SGHKS and YYEKEE (reference sequence). The CDR3 length is 15 residues. V was cut by 3 bases and J by 2 bases, with 15 bases left in between. As DNA, the CDR3 is TGTGCCAGCAGCTCCCTGGCGGTTGTTACCTACGAGCAGTACGTC. Translation gives CASSSLAVVTYEQYV.

V is TRBV10-1 and J is TRBJ2-3, with D possibly being TRBD2 (6 bases). CDR1 and CDR2 from the germline V gene are WNHNN and SYGVQD (reference sequence). Trimming cost V 0 bases and J 10 bases, with 14 bases left between them. CDR3 length: 14 residues. This CDR3 reads CASSESVVGGAQYF. DNA for the CDR3: TGCGCCAGCAGTGAGTCGGTCGTGGGGGGAGCGCAGTATTTT.

This clone has a handful of counts. This chain connects TRBV11-1 to TRBJ1-3, with D perhaps matching TRBD1 (5 bases). This CDR3 contains 16 residues. Germline assignment: CDR1 SGHAT and CDR2 FQDESV (reference sequence). V lost 4 bases and J 0 bases, leaving 13 bases between the germline ends. This chain's CDR3 is CASSSSIDSSGNTIYF. CDR3 sequence (DNA): TGTGCCAGCAGCTCATCTATTGACAGCTCTGGAAACACCATATATTTT.

The rearrangement uses TRBV2 and TRBJ1-3, with D unresolved. V was pared by 4 bases and J by 0 bases, with 4 bases between. The CDR3 covers 13 residues. The V gene's germline CDR1 is SNHLY and CDR2 FYNNEI. The CDR3 reads CASSADSGNTIYF. The CDR3, as DNA: TGTGCCAGCAGTGCAGACTCTGGAAACACCATATATTTT.

The chain joins TRBV5-4 to TRBJ1-2, with D hard to call. Trimming removed 4 bases from V and 8 bases from J, with 12 bases in between. The CDR3 is 12 residues long. The germline gives CDR1 SGHNT, CDR2 YYREEE (reference sequence). CDR3 region: CASSQPPGGYTF. CDR3 nucleotides: TGTGCCAGCAGCCAACCTCCGGGAGGCTACACCTTC.

The genes are TRBV7-3 and TRBJ2-1, with 9 bases identical to TRBD2. The CDR3 extends over 16 amino acids. Germline V gene lookup returns CDR1 SGHTA and CDR2 FQGTGA. V shed 5 bases and J 0 bases; nucleotides not matched to a gene: 5. DNA of the CDR3: TGTGCCAGCAGCCCAAGCGGGGGGAGCTCCTACAATGAGCAGTTCTTC. Its translation is CASSPSGGSSYNEQFF. Full variable domain (remainder filled in from reference TRBV7-3 and TRBJ2-1): GAGVSQTPSNKVTEKGKYVELRCDPISGHTALYWYRQSLGQGPEFLIYFQGTGAADDSGLPNDRFFAVRPEGSVSTLKIQRTERGDSAVYLCASSPSGGSSYNEQFFGPGTRLTVL.

The V call is TRBV19, the J call TRBJ2-3; the match to TRBD2 covers 13 bases. In germline, CDR1 is LNHDA, CDR2 SQIVND (reference sequence). There are 16 residues in the CDR3. The V and J ends lost 5 bases and 5 bases, in that order; junction bases with no gene match: 7. The CDR3 here is CASSLRTSGGLDTQYF. The CDR3 nucleotides are TGTGCCAGTAGTCTACGGACTAGCGGGGGTCTAGATACGCAGTATTTT.

The genes are TRBV6-5 and TRBJ2-2; D is unresolved. With 3 bases removed from V and 4 bases from J, the gap between germline ends came to 12 bases. This CDR3 spans 15 amino acids. The germline V gene encodes CDR1 MNHEY and CDR2 SVGAGI. The DNA for the CDR3 is TGTGCCAGCAGTTATGGGTGGTCGGGCACCGGGGAGCTGTTTTTT. It translates to CASSYGWSGTGELFF.

The chain carries TRBV3-1 (or the pseudogene TRBV3-2) and TRBJ1-2; a weak D match, TRBD1 (5 bases). Trimming cost V 4 bases and J 8 bases, with 17 bases left between them. This CDR3 is 14 amino acids long. Germline V gives CDR1 LGHDT, CDR2 YNNKEL (reference sequence). Written as DNA, the CDR3 is TGTGCCAGCAGCCGGGGGGGGGTGAGTCGGGGCTACACCTTC. Amino acids: CASSRGGVSRGYTF.